The 29 T cell receptor beta chains below were found in one sample sequenced in a study of T cells after yellow fever vaccination. TCRdb passed the 5' RACE reads through MiXCR, listing each CDR3 protein once. The sample has 310,000 or so distinct CDR3 sequences, around 6.8% seen once. The sequences come from PBMCs, collected more than 35 days after the first yellow fever vaccination. These receptors came from a man aged 18 to 29 who received the YFV17D yellow fever vaccine.

At least ten counts were recorded for this clonotype. V gene TRBV24-1 combines with J gene TRBJ2-1; 12 nucleotides line up with TRBD2. After removal of 1 base from V and 0 bases from J, the junction contained 6 bases not matched to a gene. This CDR3 contains 19 residues. The V gene's germline CDR1 is KGHDR and CDR2 SFDVKD. The CDR3 here is CATSDFASGGVSSYNEQFF. The CDR3 nucleotides read TGTGCCACCAGTGATTTCGCTAGCGGGGGGGTTAGCTCCTACAATGAGCAGTTCTTC.

This clonotype has ten or more counts. The chain couples TRBV11-2 to TRBJ2-3, with 10 positions matching TRBD2. The CDR3 totals 13 residues. The J segment lost 3 bases and the V segment lost 8 bases, leaving 2 bases of the junction unmatched. Germline CDR1 is SGHAT and CDR2 is FQNNGV. CDR3 DNA sequence: TGTGCCAGCGCACTAGCGGGAACAGATACGCAGTATTTT. It is translated as CASALAGTDTQYF.

This clonotype was picked up a small number of times. The chain links TRBV7-2 to TRBJ2-1, with a weak D call TRBD2 (6 bases). The CDR3 contains 15 residues. CDR1 is SGHTA and CDR2 is FQGNSA in the germline V gene. The V and J ends lost 1 base and 5 bases respectively, with 12 bases between them. The CDR3 sequence is CASSLVAGRNNEQFF. CDR3 coding DNA: TGTGCCAGCAGCTTAGTGGCGGGGCGGAACAATGAGCAGTTCTTC.

V gene TRBV10-3 combines with J gene TRBJ2-7; TRBD1 matches 9 bases. The germline V gene encodes CDR1 ENHRY and CDR2 SYGVKD. Trimming at V came to 10 bases and at J to 5 bases, leaving 9 bases not matched to a gene. The CDR3 length is 13 residues. DNA for the CDR3: TGTGCCAGTACAGGGGGCGCATTAAACGAGCAGTACGTC. This gives the protein CASTGGALNEQYV.

This rearrangement joins TRBV7-8 to TRBJ2-3; 16 positions match TRBD2. The CDR3 is 17 residues long. V shed 4 bases and J 1 base; nucleotides not matched to a gene: 2. Germline V CDR1 and CDR2: SGHVS, FQNEAQ. The CDR3 nucleotides are TGTGCCAGCAGCTCGGGACTAGCGGGGGGGGGCACAGATACGCAGTATTTT. Its translation: CASSSGLAGGGTDTQYF.

This clonotype was seen repeatedly, ten times or more. V usage is TRBV27 and J usage is TRBJ2-7; D not certain. CDR3 length: 13 residues. Trimming removed 6 bases at V and 4 bases at J, with 13 bases between. Germline-derived CDR1 and CDR2 are MNHEY and SMNVEV (reference sequence). The CDR3 sequence is CASSWGKNYEQYF. The CDR3 coding sequence is TGTGCCAGCAGCTGGGGAAAGAATTACGAGCAGTACTTC.

V and J are TRBV7-2 and TRBJ1-2; D gene ambiguous. The CDR3 spans 15 residues. V lost 3 bases to trimming and J lost 0 bases, with 11 bases between them. Germline V gene data show CDR1 as SGHTA and CDR2 as FQGNSA. The CDR3 coding sequence is TGTGCCAGCAGCTTCATCCAACAGACTAACTATGGCTACACCTTC. Its protein product is CASSFIQQTNYGYTF. The complete variable domain, with remaining parts taken from reference TRBV7-2 and TRBJ1-2, reads GAGVSQSPSNKVTEKGKDVELRCDPISGHTALYWYRQSLGQGLEFLIYFQGNSAPDKSGLPSDRFSAERTGGSVSTLTIQRTQQEDSAVYLCASSFIQQTNYGYTFGSGTRLTVV.

The chain is built from TRBV12-3 or TRBV12-4 and TRBJ2-7; perhaps TRBD2 as D (6 bases). V lost 6 bases to trimming and J lost 4 bases, with 19 bases between them. The CDR3 covers 15 residues. The CDR3 loop reads CASSPMILTSYEQYF. The CDR3, as DNA: TGTGCCAGCAGCCCTATGATACTGACTAGTTACGAGCAGTACTTC.

This clonotype was recorded many times. The chain carries TRBV6-5 and TRBJ1-1; D not certain. The CDR3 extends over 13 amino acids. V was pared by 0 bases and J by 4 bases, with 6 bases between. The germline V gene has CDR1 MNHEY and CDR2 SVGAGI. CDR3 DNA: TGTGCCAGCAGTTACTCGGGAGGCACTGAAGCTTTCTTT. This encodes CASSYSGGTEAFF.

Ten or more counts support this clonotype. J is TRBJ2-3 and V is TRBV7-2, with D perhaps TRBD1 (6 bases). The CDR3 length is 16 residues. CDR1 is SGHTA and CDR2 is FQGNSA in the germline V gene. The V gene lost 4 bases and the J gene lost 1 base, with 15 bases spanning the gap. The CDR3 DNA reads as TGTGCCAGCAGCTCGCCTAGGGGGTGGCGCACAGATACGCAGTATTTT. This sequence encodes CASSSPRGWRTDTQYF.

This rearrangement joins TRBV7-2 to TRBJ2-5; TRBD1 might be the D (5 bases). The CDR3 loop spans 14 amino acids. V dropped 1 base and J dropped 3 bases, with 9 bases sitting between them. Germline V gives CDR1 SGHTA, CDR2 FQGNSA. CDR3 protein: CASSLGGLEETQYF. The CDR3, as DNA: TGTGCCAGCAGCTTAGGGGGCCTGGAAGAGACCCAGTACTTC.

The rearrangement joins TRBV7-9 to TRBJ2-3, with 8 positions matching TRBD2. From germline, CDR1 is SEHNR and CDR2 FQNEAQ (reference sequence). The CDR3 is made up of 16 amino acids. Losses at the gene ends were 2 bases for V and 2 bases for J; bases not matched to a gene: 6. This CDR3 is CASSLRRGAFTDTQYF. For the CDR3, the DNA is TGTGCCAGCAGCTTAAGGCGGGGGGCCTTCACAGATACGCAGTATTTT.

The table lists this clonotype with many counts. The chain combines TRBV2 with TRBJ2-4, with D uncertain. The CDR3 covers 13 residues. Trimming left V 4 bases short and J 2 bases short, with 6 bases between. Germline V gene sequence: CDR1 SNHLY, CDR2 FYNNEI. CDR3 in DNA: TGTGCCAGCAGTGCCCCCTCCAAAAACATTCAGTACTTC. Residues: CASSAPSKNIQYF.

This clonotype was counted between two and nine times. V gene TRBV6-1 combines with J gene TRBJ2-3; D tentatively fits TRBD1 or TRBD2 (7 bases each). V shed 9 bases and J shed 4 bases, with 23 bases lying between them. This CDR3 has 16 residues. CDR1 is MNHNS and CDR2 is SASEGT in the germline V gene. CDR3 amino acids: CASSWGGGNLADTQYF. The CDR3, as DNA: TGTGCCAGTTCGTGGGGAGGGGGCAATTTGGCAGATACGCAGTATTTT.

This clonotype was observed at least ten times. V is TRBV12-3 or TRBV12-4 and J is TRBJ1-1; perhaps TRBD1 as D (6 bases). Between the trimmed V and J ends, which lost 4 bases and 1 base, there was a span of 13 bases. The CDR3 covers 15 residues. The CDR3 sequence is CASSSHRATNTEAFF. The CDR3 nucleotides are TGTGCCAGCAGTTCCCACAGGGCCACGAACACTGAAGCTTTCTTT.

This clonotype occurred a few times. The chain recombines TRBV4-2 with TRBJ2-1; D perhaps matches TRBD2 (7 bases). V was pared by 4 bases and J by 7 bases, with 20 bases between. The CDR3 has 16 residues. The germline V gene has CDR1 LGHNA and CDR2 YNFKEQ. CDR3 sequence: CASSPAGGPMKNEQFF. The CDR3 nucleotides read TGTGCCAGCAGCCCAGCCGGGGGGCCTATGAAGAATGAGCAGTTCTTC.

This clonotype appeared a single time. One base away lies a much larger clone, so this may be a sequencing read error. The gene calls are TRBV29-1 and TRBJ2-5, with D tentatively TRBD1 (5 bases). The CDR3 contains 15 residues. Germline V gene lookup returns CDR1 SQVTM and CDR2 ANQGSEA. The CDR3 protein is CSVELLTDKQEAQYF. The CDR3 DNA is TGCAGCGTTGAACTTCTAACGGACAAACAAGAGGCCCAGTACTTC.

This clonotype came up a few times. The rearrangement uses TRBV7-2 and TRBJ2-3; D call uncertain. This CDR3 is built from 13 residues. CDR1 and CDR2 (germline): SGHTA, FQGNSA. V shed 8 bases and J shed 3 bases, with 12 bases lying between them. CDR3 loop: CASRVSGTDTQYF. CDR3 in DNA: TGTGCCAGCCGAGTTTCTGGGACAGATACGCAGTATTTT.

The chain combines TRBV3-1 with TRBJ1-5, with a possible D match to TRBD1 (6 bases). Germline assignment: CDR1 LGHDT and CDR2 YNNKEL (reference sequence). The CDR3 runs 15 residues. The V end lost 4 bases, the J end lost 4 bases, and 14 bases lay between the germline ends. The CDR3: CASSPVGGRNQPQHF. The CDR3 DNA is TGTGCCAGCAGCCCCGTAGGGGGACGGAATCAGCCCCAGCATTTT.

The sample holds many counts of this clonotype. The chain is built from TRBV5-1 and TRBJ2-7; D possibly matches TRBD1 or TRBD2 (5 bases each). The CDR3 is made up of 15 amino acids. With 0 bases removed from V and 2 bases from J, the gap between germline ends came to 12 bases. In germline, CDR1 is SGHRS, CDR2 YFSETQ. DNA of the CDR3: TGCGCCAGCAGCTTGGACGGGACCCCCACCTACGAGCAGTACGTC. Protein sequence: CASSLDGTPTYEQYV.

V is TRBV19 and J is TRBJ1-1; tentatively, D is TRBD1 (5 bases). The CDR3 extends over 12 amino acids. Germline loops: CDR1 LNHDA, CDR2 SQIVND (reference sequence). The germline V and J ends were trimmed by 7 bases and 4 bases, with 10 bases remaining between them. CDR3 residues: CASKEGSTEAFF. The CDR3 DNA reads TGTGCCAGTAAGGAGGGGAGCACTGAAGCTTTCTTT.

This rearrangement joins TRBV4-1 to TRBJ1-1; 11 nucleotides match TRBD1. CDR1 MGHRA and CDR2 YSYEKL come from the germline V gene. The CDR3 sequence is 18 residues long. V gave up 3 bases and J gave up 12 bases; unmatched junction bases: 21. The CDR3 DNA sequence: TGCGCCAGCAGCCAGTCATTCGACGGGGGACAGGGGGTCTCCACCTCTTTCTTT. The encoded protein is CASSQSFDGGQGVSTSFF.

This chain connects TRBV6-1 to TRBJ1-1; D might be TRBD1 (6 bases). The germline CDR1 and CDR2 sequences are MNHNS and SASEGT. With 6 bases removed from V and 6 bases from J, the gap between germline ends came to 17 bases. This CDR3 has 14 residues. CDR3 protein: CASRKGGGPPEAFF. For the CDR3, the DNA is TGTGCCAGCAGGAAGGGAGGGGGTCCCCCTGAAGCTTTCTTT.

This clonotype was counted ten times or more. The chain carries TRBV7-3 and TRBJ2-3; D uncertain. Per germline, CDR1 SGHTA and CDR2 FQGTGA. Trimming shortened V by 1 base and J by 11 bases, and 10 bases separated the two germline ends. This CDR3 contains 12 residues. CDR3 sequence: CASSLNGVLQYF. CDR3 sequence (DNA): TGTGCCAGCAGCTTAAATGGCGTTCTGCAGTATTTT.

The gene calls are TRBV12-3 or TRBV12-4 and TRBJ1-3; 7 nucleotides align to TRBD1. J lost 2 bases, V lost 5 bases, and 9 bases had no gene match. The CDR3 loop spans 16 amino acids. CDR3 bases: TGTGCCAGCAGTCCCAAGACAGGGTTGACTGGAAACACCATATATTTT. This gives the protein CASSPKTGLTGNTIYF.

This clonotype was detected a few times. The chain employs TRBV20-1 and TRBJ2-1; D possibly uses TRBD1 or TRBD2 (5 bases each). CDR3 size: 14 residues. V lost 1 base and J 6 bases, leaving 13 bases between the germline ends. Germline CDR1 and CDR2: DFQATT and SNEGSKA (reference sequence). CDR3 sequence reads: CSARGDLAFNEQFF. CDR3 sequence (DNA): TGCAGTGCTAGAGGGGACCTAGCATTCAATGAGCAGTTCTTC.

This clonotype has only a few counts. The chain has TRBV10-3 and TRBJ2-1; D perhaps matches TRBD1 (5 bases). V shed 6 bases and J shed 5 bases, with 11 bases lying between them. The CDR3 is 13 amino acids. Germline-derived CDR1 and CDR2 are ENHRY and SYGVKD. The CDR3 spells CAISPSGNNEQFF. CDR3 nucleotides: TGTGCCATCAGCCCATCAGGGAACAATGAGCAGTTCTTC.

This clonotype was found once. This chain connects TRBV5-4 to TRBJ1-2, with D perhaps TRBD1 (5 bases). V was clipped by 10 bases and J by 2 bases, with 21 bases between them. The CDR3 runs 15 residues. The germline gives CDR1 SGHNT, CDR2 YYREEE (reference sequence). As DNA, the CDR3 is TGTGCCGGCCGGGTTGGAGGGACCAGGAACTATGGCTACACCTTC. Amino acid sequence: CAGRVGGTRNYGYTF.

This clonotype has a handful of counts. The gene calls are TRBV11-2 and TRBJ1-2; D is undetermined. Between the trimmed V and J ends, which lost 1 base and 6 bases, there was a span of 9 bases. The germline CDR1 and CDR2 sequences are SGHAT and FQNNGV. The length of the CDR3 is 13 residues. The CDR3 DNA follows: TGTGCCAGCAGCTTAGGGGCCCCAAATGGCTACACCTTC. It encodes CASSLGAPNGYTF.